Listed here are 32 T cell receptor beta chains from one sample, sequenced in a study of identical twins. TCRdb passed the 5' RACE reads through MiXCR, listing each CDR3 protein once. The profile shows 350,000 to 450,000 distinct CDR3 sequences, about a fifth of them singletons. Input material: naive T cells sorted from blood. The receptors were sampled from a middle-aged man in good health.

This chain links TRBV19 with TRBJ2-5; 11 positions match TRBD2. The germline gives CDR1 LNHDA, CDR2 SQIVND (reference sequence). This CDR3 comprises 15 residues. Trimming took 2 bases from V and 4 from J; bases not matched to a gene: 3. The chain's CDR3 is CASSIYTSGRETQYF. The CDR3 nucleotides read TGTGCCAGTAGTATATATACTAGCGGGAGAGAGACCCAGTACTTC.

This clonotype was counted a few times. This chain links TRBV4-3 with TRBJ2-5, with 7 positions matching TRBD1. The CDR3 is made up of 15 amino acids. Germline loops: CDR1 LGHNA, CDR2 YSLEER. With V trimmed by 1 base and J by 2 bases, 4 bases remained unmatched. The CDR3 loop is CASSQAWGQQETQYF. The CDR3 nucleotides read TGCGCCAGCAGCCAAGCCTGGGGACAGCAAGAGACCCAGTACTTC.

This clonotype was detected ten times or more. The gene calls are TRBV4-3 and TRBJ2-7, with 10 bases lining up with TRBD1. This CDR3 region has 16 residues. Germline loops: CDR1 LGHNA, CDR2 YSLEER. V shed 0 bases, J shed 4 bases, and the junction held 6 bases outside the gene matches. The CDR3 coding sequence is TGCGCCAGCAGCCAAGAGGGGACAGGGGCGTATTACGAGCAGTACTTC. Translating gives CASSQEGTGAYYEQYF.

The sample holds one count of this clonotype. The V gene is TRBV28, the J gene TRBJ1-6, with D maybe TRBD1 (5 bases). Germline lookup yields CDR1 MDHEN and CDR2 SYDVKM. V was cut by 5 bases and J by 12 bases, with 14 bases left in between. The length of the CDR3 is 13 residues. CDR3 nucleotide sequence: TGTGCCAGCAGTACCCCCGGGGGGGTACCCCTCCACTTT. It translates to CASSTPGGVPLHF.

The chain is built from TRBV3-1 and TRBJ1-1, with TRBD1 matching over 9 bases. Per the germline V gene, CDR1 is LGHDT and CDR2 is YNNKEL (reference sequence). Trimming removed 7 bases from V and 9 bases from J; junction bases left unmatched: 9. This CDR3 region has 13 residues. This CDR3 reads CASTRQGVLKAFF. CDR3 sequence (DNA): TGTGCCAGCACCCGACAGGGGGTATTAAAAGCTTTCTTT.

The table lists this clonotype with a few counts. The rearrangement uses TRBV7-7 and TRBJ2-1; 9 bases align to TRBD2. This CDR3 comprises 20 residues. CDR1 and CDR2 from the germline V gene are SSHAT and FNYEAQ (reference sequence). Trimming cost V 5 bases and J 3 bases; bases outside gene matches: 20. CDR3 protein: CASSLNLLASSGSNYNEQFF. CDR3 coding DNA: TGTGCCAGCAGCCTCAATCTCCTGGCGAGTAGCGGGAGTAACTACAATGAGCAGTTCTTC.

This clonotype was counted ten times or more. This chain uses TRBV20-1 with TRBJ2-1, with 10 bases fitting TRBD1. The germline gives CDR1 DFQATT, CDR2 SNEGSKA (reference sequence). The CDR3 contains 16 residues. J was trimmed by 7 bases and V by 3 bases; bases with no gene match: 12. The CDR3 coding sequence is TGCAGTGCTAGCCTTCTTGACAGGGGGCTTGTGAATGAGCAGTTCTTC. Its translation: CSASLLDRGLVNEQFF.

The chain combines TRBV20-1 with TRBJ2-1; D remains unclear. This CDR3 has 12 residues. Germline lookup yields CDR1 DFQATT and CDR2 SNEGSKA (reference sequence). The V end was cut by 0 bases, the J end by 8 bases, with 8 bases between. The CDR3 coding sequence is TGCAGTGCTAGAGATTTCGATGATGAGCAGTTCTTC. It codes for CSARDFDDEQFF.

Many counts were recorded for this clonotype. The chain carries TRBV5-1 and TRBJ1-4, with 11 positions matching TRBD1. The germline V gene has CDR1 SGHRS and CDR2 YFSETQ. The V gene end was trimmed by 4 bases and the J gene end by 4 bases; junction bases not matched to a gene: 3. This CDR3 comprises 15 residues. CDR3 protein: CASSAGTGGNEKLFF. Here the CDR3 DNA reads TGCGCCAGCAGCGCTGGGACAGGGGGTAATGAAAAACTGTTTTTT.

This rearrangement joins TRBV7-3 to TRBJ2-1, with no clear D. The germline V gene has CDR1 SGHTA and CDR2 FQGTGA. The ends were cut back, 1 base at V and 0 bases at J, with 13 bases in the middle. The CDR3 runs to 17 residues. CDR3 sequence reads: CASSLSSGGSSYNEQFF. The DNA of the CDR3 is TGTGCCAGCAGCTTAAGTTCCGGCGGCAGCTCCTACAATGAGCAGTTCTTC.

This clonotype was detected ten times or more. The chain combines TRBV11-2 with TRBJ2-7, with D possibly being TRBD1 or TRBD2 (6 bases each). Deletions cut 1 base from V and 12 bases from J, with 16 bases between. CDR3 length: 13 amino acids. Germline values: CDR1 SGHAT, CDR2 FQNNGV. The CDR3 DNA reads as TGTGCCAGCAGCTTAGGTGGGGGGCCTGATTCGTACTTC. Translation: CASSLGGGPDSYF.

The CDR3 DNA reads as TGTGCCAGCAGCTTAAGACAGGGCATGGATACGCAGTATTTT. Translated: CASSLRQGMDTQYF. The chain recombines TRBV5-6 with TRBJ2-3; 7 bases fit TRBD1. The CDR3 consists of 14 residues. The V segment lost 2 bases and the J segment 6 bases; nucleotides outside the gene matches: 6. Germline V gives CDR1 SGHDT, CDR2 YYEEEE.

This clonotype was seen many times. The chain carries TRBV27 and TRBJ2-7; D is tentatively TRBD1 or TRBD2 (5 bases each). The V and J ends lost 0 bases and 4 bases respectively, with 19 bases between them. Germline V CDR1 and CDR2: MNHEY, SMNVEV (reference sequence). The CDR3 totals 17 residues. DNA for the CDR3: TGTGCCAGCAGTTTATCGCTCCGGGGCATGAACAAATACGAGCAGTACTTC. It translates to CASSLSLRGMNKYEQYF.

This clonotype was seen at least ten times. The rearrangement uses TRBV4-2 and TRBJ2-7, with 9 bases matching TRBD2. Germline lookup yields CDR1 LGHNA and CDR2 YNFKEQ. The CDR3 has 15 residues. Unmatched junction bases numbered 2, after V lost 0 bases and J lost 2 bases. Written as DNA, the CDR3 is TGTGCCAGCAGCCAAGAGGCTAGCGGGGCCTACGAGCAGTACTTC. It specifies CASSQEASGAYEQYF.

This clonotype showed up many times. V gene TRBV24-1 combines with J gene TRBJ2-7, with D tentatively TRBD1 (7 bases). There are 14 residues in the CDR3. The germline gives CDR1 KGHDR, CDR2 SFDVKD. Deletions cut 3 bases from V and 6 bases from J, with 14 bases between. CDR3 residues: CATSDLGGGGEQYF. The CDR3 coding sequence is TGTGCCACCAGTGATCTCGGAGGGGGCGGCGAGCAGTACTTC.

The chain is built from TRBV28 and TRBJ2-7; D perhaps matches TRBD2 (6 bases). The CDR3 loop spans 14 amino acids. Trimming cost V 6 bases and J 5 bases, with 17 bases left between them. CDR1 is MDHEN and CDR2 is SYDVKM in the germline V gene. The CDR3 loop reads CASSLLAEVDEQYF. The CDR3, as DNA: TGTGCCAGCAGCCTACTAGCAGAAGTGGACGAGCAGTACTTC.

This chain connects TRBV29-1 to TRBJ2-7; perhaps TRBD1 as D (7 bases). CDR1 and CDR2 (germline): SQVTM, ANQGSEA. V was shortened by 7 bases and J by 7 bases, with 20 bases between the two germline ends. The CDR3 contains 13 residues. CDR3 protein: CSARGDSPSEQYF. The CDR3 DNA reads as TGCAGCGCGAGGGGGGACAGCCCTTCAGAGCAGTACTTC.

V gene TRBV5-1 combines with J gene TRBJ1-1; D is undetermined. V was shortened by 4 bases and J by 0 bases, with 10 bases between the two germline ends. Germline CDR1 is SGHRS and CDR2 is YFSETQ. The CDR3 is 14 residues long. Written as DNA, the CDR3 is TGCGCCAGCAGCCCCACGTCCATGAACACTGAAGCTTTCTTT. Protein product: CASSPTSMNTEAFF.

This clonotype was seen a few times. The V call is TRBV6-5, the J call TRBJ1-6, with D possibly TRBD1 on 5 matching bases. Trimming cost V 2 bases and J 10 bases, with 15 bases left between them. The CDR3 is made up of 15 amino acids. Germline values: CDR1 MNHEY, CDR2 SVGAGI. CDR3 amino acids: CASSYGGVAGSPLHF. CDR3 coding DNA: TGTGCCAGCAGTTACGGAGGGGTGGCGGGGTCACCCCTCCACTTT.

V usage is TRBV7-9 and J usage is TRBJ1-2, with D unclear. Per germline, CDR1 SEHNR and CDR2 FQNEAQ (reference sequence). The V end lost 0 bases, the J end lost 10 bases, and 15 bases lay between the germline ends. This CDR3 has 14 amino acids. The CDR3 coding sequence is TGTGCCAGCAGCTTAGCGCTGGCGGAATCTGACTACACCTTC. It yields the protein CASSLALAESDYTF.

The chain employs TRBV20-1 and TRBJ2-7; 8 bases agree with TRBD1. CDR3 length: 12 residues. V shed 4 bases, J shed 5 bases, and the junction held 4 bases outside the gene matches. The germline CDR1 and CDR2 sequences are DFQATT and SNEGSKA (reference sequence). The DNA of the CDR3 is TGCAGTGCTACCCAGGGGGCGGACGAGCAGTACTTC. It codes for CSATQGADEQYF.

This clonotype has ten or more counts. V is TRBV5-1 and J is TRBJ2-1; the D call may be TRBD1 or TRBD2 (6 bases each). There are 16 residues in the CDR3. Germline V lookup: CDR1 SGHRS, CDR2 YFSETQ. Trimming took 0 bases from V and 6 from J, leaving 16 bases between them. The DNA for the CDR3 is TGCGCCAGCAGCTTGGACGGGGAAGGAGGGGGCAATGAGCAGTTCTTC. It translates to CASSLDGEGGGNEQFF.

This chain uses TRBV7-9 with TRBJ2-7, with 11 bases identical to TRBD1. Germline V gene lookup returns CDR1 SEHNR and CDR2 FQNEAQ (reference sequence). J gave up 4 bases and V 3 bases, and 5 bases lay outside the gene matches. The CDR3 is made up of 15 amino acids. CDR3 amino acids: CASSFRDRGTYEQYF. As DNA, the CDR3 is TGTGCCAGCAGCTTCCGGGACAGGGGGACTTACGAGCAGTACTTC.

There are a few counts of this clonotype. DNA of the CDR3: TGTGCCAGCAGTTTACGGGTGCCGCTCGGCCGGCAGGTTGAAAAACTGTTTTTT. Amino acid sequence: CASSLRVPLGRQVEKLFF. The chain has TRBV12-3 or TRBV12-4 and TRBJ1-4, with no clear D. This CDR3 comprises 18 residues. The V end was cut by 2 bases, the J end by 7 bases, with 23 bases between.

The chain has TRBV24-1 and TRBJ2-1, with 7 bases lining up with TRBD1. Germline V gives CDR1 KGHDR, CDR2 SFDVKD. This CDR3 spans 15 amino acids. J gave up 5 bases and V 4 bases, and 7 bases lay outside the gene matches. CDR3 sequence (DNA): TGTGCCACCAGTGACCCGGACAGGCCCCACAATGAGCAGTTCTTC. Its protein is CATSDPDRPHNEQFF.

This clonotype was counted many times. The chain is built from TRBV5-8 and TRBJ2-7; D is undetermined. V lost 4 bases to trimming and J lost 4 bases, with 15 bases between them. Germline values: CDR1 SGHTS, CDR2 YDEGEE. The CDR3 contains 14 residues. The CDR3 nucleotides are TGTGCCAGCAGCCCGCCCCCCTCTATTTACGAGCAGTACTTC. Its translation: CASSPPPSIYEQYF.

The sample holds a few counts of this clonotype. V gene TRBV5-5 combines with J gene TRBJ2-7; D gene ambiguous. The CDR3 length is 15 residues. Germline V CDR1 and CDR2: SGHKS, YYEKEE (reference sequence). V lost 0 bases to trimming and J lost 4 bases, with 14 bases between them. CDR3 amino acids: CASSLAVGNIYEQYF. For the CDR3, the DNA is TGTGCCAGCAGCTTGGCCGTTGGGAATATATACGAGCAGTACTTC.

The chain combines TRBV6-4 with TRBJ2-1; D not certain. The CDR3 length is 17 residues. Germline lookup yields CDR1 MRHNA and CDR2 SNTAGT. Trimming removed 3 bases from V and 6 bases from J, with 21 bases in between. CDR3 coding DNA: TGTGCCAGCAGTGAATTTTATCCGGACCCGGCCCCCAATGAGCAGTTCTTC. Amino acids: CASSEFYPDPAPNEQFF.

This chain joins TRBV20-1 and TRBJ2-1; D may be TRBD1 (5 bases). The ends were cut back, 6 bases at V and 0 bases at J, with 15 bases in the middle. The CDR3 length is 15 residues. Germline values: CDR1 DFQATT, CDR2 SNEGSKA (reference sequence). The CDR3 nucleotides read TGCAGTGCCGCGGACATCTACAGCTCCTACAATGAGCAGTTCTTC. Translating it yields CSAADIYSSYNEQFF.

This clonotype was seen many times. The chain employs TRBV28 and TRBJ1-2; D not resolved. Trimming removed 5 bases at V and 7 bases at J, with 23 bases between. Looked up from germline, CDR1 is MDHEN and CDR2 is SYDVKM. The CDR3 has 16 amino acids. The CDR3 protein is CASSPYVKGRARGYTF. The CDR3, as DNA: TGTGCCAGCAGTCCCTATGTCAAAGGAAGGGCGCGTGGCTACACCTTC.

In this sample, this clonotype turned up many times. V is TRBV5-1 and J is TRBJ2-3; 13 bases fit TRBD2. CDR1 is SGHRS, CDR2 YFSETQ, per germline. V trimming: 4 bases; J trimming: 1 base; junction bases outside the gene matches: 3. This CDR3 comprises 16 residues. The CDR3 loop reads CASSIGTSGGTDTQYF. In DNA form, the CDR3 reads TGCGCCAGCAGCATCGGGACTAGCGGGGGCACAGATACGCAGTATTTT.

This chain links TRBV6-2 or TRBV6-3 with TRBJ2-1; possible D gene TRBD2, 6 bases. The ends were cut back, 4 bases at V and 1 base at J, with 17 bases in the middle. There are 17 residues in the CDR3. The germline CDR1 and CDR2 sequences are MNHEY and SVGEGT. This CDR3 reads CASSFDLAGPSYNEQFF. DNA of the CDR3: TGTGCCAGCAGTTTCGATCTGGCGGGACCATCCTACAATGAGCAGTTCTTC.